Presented here are 10 T cell receptor beta chains from one specimen sequenced in a study of T cell changes during pregnancy in multiple sclerosis. Repertoires were generated with immunoSEQ multiplex PCR, while TCRdb's copy carries only in-frame clones and drops some. The data show 70,000 or so clones, around 94% seen once. Source: peripheral blood, taken in the third trimester of pregnancy. These receptors were collected from a female donor in good health, enrolled as a control in a pregnancy study.

The chain combines TRBV5-1 with TRBJ2-1; 10 positions match TRBD1. The V segment lost 3 bases and the J segment 0 bases; nucleotides outside the gene matches: 6. CDR1 and CDR2 from the germline V gene are SGHRS and YFSETQ. This CDR3 is 17 amino acids long. The CDR3 loop is CASSSPRDRGSYNEQFF. CDR3 coding DNA: TGCGCCAGCAGCTCACCCCGGGACAGGGGCTCCTACAATGAGCAGTTCTTC.

The gene calls are TRBV28 and TRBJ2-7; D is uncertain. Trimming pared 3 bases from V and 6 bases from J, leaving 15 bases between. The CDR3 is made up of 14 amino acids. Germline loops: CDR1 MDHEN, CDR2 SYDVKM. CDR3 loop: CASSFTRQFREQYF. The DNA of the CDR3 is TGTGCCAGCAGTTTCACCAGGCAGTTCCGCGAGCAGTACTTC.

V and J are TRBV2 and TRBJ1-4; the D gene is possibly TRBD1 (6 bases). V gave up 7 bases and J gave up 4 bases, with 10 bases separating them. The CDR3 covers 13 residues. Germline assignment: CDR1 SNHLY and CDR2 FYNNEI. The DNA of the CDR3 is TGTGCCAGCAATAGGGGGGGTAATGAAAAACTGTTTTTT. Encoded protein: CASNRGGNEKLFF.

The rearrangement uses TRBV27 and TRBJ2-6, with a tentative D call TRBD1 (6 bases). The ends were cut back, 5 bases at V and 3 bases at J, with 11 bases in the middle. This CDR3 region has 15 residues. Germline CDR1 is MNHEY and CDR2 is SMNVEV (reference sequence). The CDR3 region has the DNA TGTGCCAGCAGTCCCAGGGGTATTGGGGCCAACGTCCTGACTTTC. This sequence encodes CASSPRGIGANVLTF.

This clone appeared a single time. V is TRBV5-1 and J is TRBJ2-3, with a weak D call TRBD2 (5 bases). Trimming cost V 3 bases and J 5 bases, with 22 bases left between them. Germline lookup yields CDR1 SGHRS and CDR2 YFSETQ. The CDR3 is 17 amino acids. The CDR3 region is CASSSFFLADSRDTQYF. CDR3 nucleotides: TGCGCCAGCAGCTCTTTTTTCTTGGCGGACTCGAGAGATACGCAGTATTTT. Using reference TRBV5-1 and TRBJ2-3 for the parts outside the CDR3, the full variable domain is KAGVTQTPRYLIKTRGQQVTLSCSPISGHRSVSWYQQTPGQGLQFLFEYFSETQRNKGNFPGRFSGRQFSNSRSEMNVSTLELGDSALYLCASSSFFLADSRDTQYFGPGTRLTVL.

This rearrangement joins TRBV10-3 to TRBJ2-7; D remains unclear. The germline V gene has CDR1 ENHRY and CDR2 SYGVKD. This CDR3 region has 13 residues. Trimming removed 5 bases from V and 1 base from J, with 9 bases in between. CDR3 amino acids: CAISSSQSYEQYF. CDR3 nucleotides: TGTGCCATCAGTTCTAGTCAGTCCTACGAGCAGTACTTC.

This chain uses TRBV7-3 with TRBJ2-7; a weak D match, TRBD1 (6 bases). The ends were cut back, 1 base at V and 0 bases at J, with 10 bases in the middle. The germline CDR1 and CDR2 sequences are SGHTA and FQGTGA. The CDR3 is made up of 15 amino acids. Written as DNA, the CDR3 is TGTGCCAGCAGCTTAAGAGGGGGAGACTCCTACGAGCAGTACTTC. Translated, it gives CASSLRGGDSYEQYF.

J is TRBJ2-3 and V is TRBV4-2; 9 nucleotides line up with TRBD2. The V gene end was trimmed by 0 bases and the J gene end by 5 bases; junction bases not matched to a gene: 6. This CDR3 is built from 16 residues. Germline values: CDR1 LGHNA, CDR2 YNFKEQ. CDR3 sequence (DNA): TGTGCCAGCAGCCAAGATCGCGCGGGGGGGCTAGATACGCAGTATTTT. Protein product: CASSQDRAGGLDTQYF.

The chain carries TRBV9 and TRBJ2-5; 7 nucleotides agree with TRBD1. Germline assignment: CDR1 SGDLS and CDR2 YYNGEE. The junction had 10 bases not matched to a gene; V was cut back by 0 bases and J by 5 bases. The CDR3 totals 16 residues. CDR3 region: CASSVDGNRGSETQYF. CDR3 nucleotides: TGTGCCAGCAGCGTAGATGGCAACAGGGGTTCCGAGACCCAGTACTTC. The variable domain in full, with the rest retrieved from reference TRBV9 and TRBJ2-5, is DSGVTQTPKHLITATGQRVTLRCSPRSGDLSVYWYQQSLDQGLQFLIQYYNGEERAKGNILERFSAQQFPDLHSELNLSSLELGDSALYFCASSVDGNRGSETQYFGPGTRLLVL.

The genes are TRBV7-3 and TRBJ2-1; TRBD2 might be the D (6 bases). V was trimmed by 0 bases and J by 0 bases, leaving 9 bases between them. CDR3 length: 16 amino acids. Germline assignment: CDR1 SGHTA and CDR2 FQGTGA. CDR3 sequence reads: CASSLTSAGSYNEQFF. In DNA, the CDR3 is TGTGCCAGCAGCTTAACATCAGCGGGCTCCTACAATGAGCAGTTCTTC.